The following is a T cell receptor (beta chain) sequence with its context. The antigen is undetermined. These data belong to a study of Ad26.COV2.S vaccination and SARS-CoV-2 variants. Study information: Enrollment placed the donor in the COV1001 Ad26.COV2.S trial arm. Findings and limits, study-wide: There was reportedly substantial breadth in spike-specific CD8+ and CD4+ T cell responses after vaccination. Measurements of TCR breadth and depth may have given underestimates of the total T cell responses.

V trimming: 2 bases; J trimming: 5 bases; junction bases outside the gene matches: 7. The CDR3 has 16 amino acids. In germline, CDR1 is SGHTA, CDR2 FQGNSA. Treatment in this sample: some 20 received Ad26.COV2.S at low or high dose, single or two shots; several received placebo; per-sample allocation not given. Sample collection was performed on day 63 after the first vaccine or placebo injection. Measured with immunoSEQ multiplex PCR; TCRdb has only the in-frame clones, and not every one. The sample yields approximately 300,000 clones, just over 85% seen once. Sequences were derived from peripheral blood, sampled in a trial of Ad26.COV2.S vaccine versus placebo. The chain carries TRBV7-2 and TRBJ2-3, with 10 bases aligning to TRBD2. The TCR comes from a person between 18 and 59 years old who received the Ad26.COV2.S COVID-19 vaccine or a placebo. The CDR3 protein is CASSLTSGVEGDTQYF. The CDR3 nucleotides are TGTGCCAGCAGCTTAACTAGCGGGGTTGAGGGAGATACGCAGTATTTT.